This T cell receptor (beta chain) emerged from a study of T cell changes during pregnancy in multiple sclerosis (dated by TCRdb to about 2019). A note on the overall study: The study examined how the T cell repertoire changed over the course of pregnancy in women with multiple sclerosis.

The germline V gene supplies CDR1 MDHEN and CDR2 SYDVKM. V is cut by 3 bases and J by 3 bases, and the space between the germline ends is 9 bases. The CDR3 spans 14 residues, from the cysteine through the phenylalanine. Only CDR3 DNA remains: 42 bases, in frame from the first base. Turning to this clone: It has no known antigen specificity. No much larger clone is present one base from it, and per-base qualities are unavailable.

Libraries were constructed by the immunoSEQ multiplex PCR assay. TCRdb limited this immuneACCESS table to in-frame rearrangements with V and J called. A share of clones is missing; checked studies link under half to unresolved V genes, and the rest is unexplained. This sample is represented by tens of thousands of clones; around nine tenths of them were singletons. The ten largest clones take up roughly 0.52% of the sample. The rearranged segments are TRBV28 and TRBJ1-5; matching of 6 bases hints at TRBD1 as the D gene. Sequencing was performed on CD4+ T cells from peripheral blood mononuclear cells, taken before pregnancy. The source of this sequence is a female donor with multiple sclerosis, enrolled in a pregnancy study. Here the CDR3 is given as CASSFRGYNQPQHF. The sequence in DNA is TGTGCCAGCAGTTTCAGGGGTTACAATCAGCCCCAGCATTTT.